These T cell receptor beta chains were read from a single sample in a study of shared clonotypes between healthy human individuals. The assay was immunoSEQ multiplex PCR, and TCRdb's table has in-frame clones only and misses some. The table lists over 1.4 million clones, roughly 95% of them singletons. The sample consisted of naive CD4+ T cells sorted from blood. The receptor source for this set is a man aged 25-45 years in good health. CDR3s include the opening cysteine and the closing phenylalanine or tryptophan. Each record gives: D gene, clone size, V gene, J gene, CDR3 protein, CDR3 DNA. A D gene is named only where the DNA matches it firmly. Some rows mark clone size as missing; the rest say once, few, many or name a class of expanded clone.

D: -
size: once
V: TRBV5-6
J: TRBJ1-3
CDR3: CASRDGPGNTIYF
DNA: TGTGCCTCGCGGGACGGACCTGGAAACACCATATATTTT

D: TRBD2
size: -
V: TRBV10-2
J: TRBJ2-7
CDR3: CASTERELVEQYF
DNA: TGCGCCAGCACAGAGCGGGAGTTAGTCGAGCAGTACTTC

D: -
size: -
V: TRBV5-1
J: TRBJ2-1
CDR3: CASSLEGAWNEQFF
DNA: TGCGCCAGCAGTTTGGAGGGGGCTTGGAATGAGCAGTTCTTC

D: -
size: -
V: TRBV11-2
J: TRBJ2-4
CDR3: CASSTLQENIQYF
DNA: TGTGCCAGCAGCACCCTACAGGAAAACATTCAGTACTTC

D: -
size: -
V: TRBV19
J: TRBJ2-1
CDR3: CASSIGGNHNEQFF
DNA: TGTGCCAGTAGTATAGGCGGGAACCACAATGAGCAGTTCTTC

D: -
size: -
V: TRBV19
J: TRBJ1-1
CDR3: CASSIVPTLSRAEAFF
DNA: TGTGCCAGTAGTATAGTCCCTACCCTTTCGAGGGCTGAAGCTTTCTTT

D: -
size: -
V: TRBV10-3
J: TRBJ1-4
CDR3: CAISESGSGNEKLFF
DNA: TGTGCCATCAGTGAGTCGGGGTCAGGTAATGAAAAACTGTTTTTT

D: -
size: -
V: TRBV6-1
J: TRBJ1-5
CDR3: CASSELSHSNQPQHF
DNA: TGTGCCAGCAGTGAACTCTCCCATAGCAATCAGCCCCAGCATTTT

D: -
size: -
V: TRBV2
J: TRBJ2-5
CDR3: CASAVEVETQYF
DNA: TGTGCCAGCGCAGTTGAGGTAGAGACCCAGTACTTC

D: TRBD2
size: -
V: TRBV18
J: TRBJ2-2
CDR3: CASSPRIGVAGHTGELFF
DNA: TGTGCCAGCTCACCGAGGATTGGGGTAGCGGGCCACACCGGGGAGCTGTTTTTT

D: -
size: -
V: TRBV2
J: TRBJ2-1
CDR3: CASSETFNNEQFF
DNA: TGTGCCAGCAGTGAGACATTTAACAATGAGCAGTTCTTC

D: -
size: once
V: TRBV29-1
J: TRBJ2-3
CDR3: CSGQQFRSTDTQYF
DNA: TGCAGCGGACAACAGTTCCGTAGCACAGATACGCAGTATTTT

D: -
size: -
V: TRBV7-9
J: TRBJ2-3
CDR3: CASSRGTTDTQYF
DNA: TGTGCCAGCAGCAGAGGGACCACAGATACGCAGTATTTT

D: -
size: -
V: TRBV5-4
J: TRBJ2-5
CDR3: CATGSRGQETQYF
DNA: TGTGCCACTGGATCGCGGGGACAAGAGACCCAGTACTTC

D: TRBD2
size: once
V: TRBV19
J: TRBJ2-1
CDR3: CASSIKGLAGGNEQFF
DNA: TGTGCCAGTAGTATAAAGGGTCTAGCGGGAGGCAATGAGCAGTTCTTC

D: -
size: -
V: TRBV15
J: TRBJ2-1
CDR3: CATSRREWSYNEQFF
DNA: TGTGCCACCAGCCGGAGGGAGTGGTCCTACAATGAGCAGTTCTTC

D: TRBD2
size: once
V: TRBV11-2
J: TRBJ2-1
CDR3: CASSSLLGGGRADNEQFF
DNA: TGTGCCAGCAGCTCTCTCCTGGGAGGCGGGAGGGCCGACAATGAGCAGTTCTTC

D: -
size: -
V: TRBV18
J: TRBJ2-1
CDR3: CASSPPVSSSYNEQFF
DNA: TGTGCCAGCTCACCACCGGTCTCGAGCTCCTACAATGAGCAGTTCTTC

D: -
size: -
V: TRBV20-1
J: TRBJ2-7
CDR3: CSARGRYEQYF
DNA: TGCAGTGCTAGAGGCCGCTACGAGCAGTACTTC

D: TRBD2
size: -
V: TRBV6-6
J: TRBJ2-5
CDR3: CASSRGLAGIQETQYF
DNA: TGTGCCAGCAGTCGGGGACTAGCGGGTATCCAAGAGACCCAGTACTTC

D: -
size: once
V: TRBV5-1
J: TRBJ2-2
CDR3: CASSWGSGELFF
DNA: TGCGCCAGCAGCTGGGGGTCCGGGGAGCTGTTTTTT

D: TRBD2
size: -
V: TRBV5-4
J: TRBJ2-5
CDR3: CASSGWTSGGQETQYF
DNA: TGTGCCAGCAGCGGGTGGACTAGCGGAGGCCAAGAGACCCAGTACTTC

D: -
size: -
V: TRBV9
J: TRBJ1-3
CDR3: CASSKAGNTIYF
DNA: TGTGCCAGCAGCAAGGCTGGAAACACCATATATTTT

D: -
size: -
V: TRBV2
J: TRBJ1-1
CDR3: CASTPYGNTEAFF
DNA: TGTGCCAGCACCCCTTACGGGAACACTGAAGCTTTCTTT

D: -
size: -
V: TRBV5-4
J: TRBJ1-2
CDR3: CASSPGQPNYGYTF
DNA: TGTGCCAGCAGCCCCGGACAGCCTAACTATGGCTACACCTTC

D: -
size: -
V: TRBV7-6
J: TRBJ2-7
CDR3: CASSSHEQYF
DNA: TGTGCCAGCAGCTCACACGAGCAGTACTTC

D: TRBD1
size: -
V: TRBV5-5
J: TRBJ1-2
CDR3: CASSLDAGQTYGYTF
DNA: TGTGCCAGCAGCTTGGACGCGGGACAGACCTATGGCTACACCTTC

D: -
size: -
V: TRBV10-1
J: TRBJ1-3
CDR3: CASSPDSSGNTIYF
DNA: TGCGCCAGCAGTCCGGACAGCTCTGGAAACACCATATATTTT

D: TRBD1
size: once
V: TRBV5-1
J: TRBJ2-7
CDR3: CASSATGGYEQYF
DNA: TGCGCCAGCAGCGCTACAGGGGGCTACGAGCAGTACTTC